This T cell receptor beta chain was retrieved from a study of T cell responses to AZD1222 COVID-19 vaccine (dated by TCRdb to about 2021). General notes on the study: AZD1222 recipients with second doses at about 4 weeks or about 12 weeks were pooled, because spike-specific TCR depth and breadth did not differ between schedules. TCR sequencing covered fewer than 250 trial participants: 207 given two doses of AZD1222 and 26 given two doses of MenACWY control vaccine. Trial participants were enrolled into age subgroups of 18-55, 56-69 and 70-plus years, which contained approximately 150, 28 and 58 TCR-sequenced participants, respectively. Study-level results and caveats: Conclusions about previously exposed vaccinees are limited because only five to seven AZD1222 recipients were SARS-CoV-2 seropositive at baseline. A significant rise in spike-specific TCR breadth and depth was observed after two AZD1222 doses relative to day 0 and relative to MenACWY recipients. CD4 TCRs associated with the vaccine covered the entire spike protein, and the dominant responses were in regions 160-218 and 743-854. Participants were mostly white British and included more females than males, and it was suggested by the authors that clonal diversity may have been underestimated. In the small 56-69-year group, the increase in depth fell short of significance, most likely because of low power. Reportedly, close to half of the unique spike-specific TCRs recognized epitopes lying outside the regions that are mutated in the B.1.351 and B.1.1.7 variants. Because no samples from the day 14 peak response were available, repertoires could be characterized only after the peak T cell response.

Points on this clone: Which antigen it targets is not known. No much larger clone exists at a distance of one base, and base qualities are not known.

Sequences MNHEY (CDR1) and SMNVEV (CDR2) are obtained from the germline V gene (reference sequence). V is pruned by 2 bases and J by 5 bases, leaving 6 bases of the junction without a gene match. From the cysteine through the phenylalanine, the CDR3 covers 15 amino acids. Solely the CDR3 DNA is kept, with 45 bases framed from the first base. The CDR3 regions of human TCRbeta chains were analyzed by immunosequencing. The original methods were these. Repertoire TCRs were checked for matches against a reference library of SARS-CoV-2-specific TCRs that had been generated using the MIRA antigen-specificity platform. Breadth was defined as the fraction of unique TCRs that were SARS-CoV-2-associated, and depth was defined as the fraction of total T cells that were SARS-CoV-2-associated. Using the MIRA data, each spike-specific TCR was assigned both to the spike region to which the TCR was reactive and to a CD4 or CD8 class. Log10-transformed breadth and depth values were compared by one-way ANOVA with Sidak's multiple comparisons tests. Imported from immuneACCESS, the table was reduced by TCRdb to in-frame sequences with V and J called. These copies leave out some clones; in studies compared against another copy, an unresolved V gene accounts for under half, and the cause of the remainder is not known. V, J and clone size were drawn from that table, and D and trimming were deduced from the DNA. The sample yields around 100,000 clones; approximately 89% were counted once. More than 6.5% of the sample lies in the top ten.

The time point label for this specimen denotes: baseline before first vaccination. Vaccinee samples were obtained from the UK trials COV001 and COV002, which included a single-blind randomized controlled phase 2/3 trial of AZD1222 (ChAdOx1 nCoV-19) in healthy adults. For TCRbeta chain sequencing, PBMC samples were collected from trial participants at day 0 and at day 28 after the second dose. This specimen consisted of peripheral blood, obtained on day 0 of AZD1222 vaccination. This clonotype originated in an adult in good health. Here the chain combines TRBV27 and TRBJ2-3, with 8 bases aligning to TRBD2. The encoded CDR3 is CASSLQGLGVDTQYF. In nucleotide form, the sequence is TGTGCCAGCAGTTTACAGGGACTAGGGGTAGATACGCAGTATTTT.